Following are 30 T cell receptor beta chains from one sample sequenced in a study of cytomegalovirus exposure and HLA in healthy donors. Primers included in the PCR were 60 Vbeta and 13 Jbeta primers. Clones were read by immunoSEQ multiplex PCR, and TCRdb kept only the in-frame ones, dropping some. The table lists roughly 180,000 clones, approximately 81% of them singletons. The sequenced material came from PBMCs. The origin of the receptors is a boy aged 10-17 years in good health and CMV-seronegative.

In DNA, the CDR3 is TGTGCCAGCAGCTCCCCAGGGGCGGGAGTATACGAGCAGTACTTC. Its translation: CASSSPGAGVYEQYF. The genes are TRBV7-3 and TRBJ2-5; possible D gene TRBD2, 7 bases. The better agreement between TRBJ2-7 and the DNA end casts doubt on the J call. The CDR3 totals 15 residues. Germline V CDR1 and CDR2: SGHTA, FQGTGA.

The chain couples TRBV13 to TRBJ1-2; 10 bases match TRBD1. CDR1 and CDR2 (germline): PRHDT, FYEKMQ (reference sequence). Trimming cost V 5 bases and J 8 bases; bases outside gene matches: 5. There are 13 residues in the CDR3. The CDR3 here is CASSPGTGAGYTF. CDR3 nucleotides: TGTGCCAGCAGCCCGGGGACAGGGGCCGGCTACACCTTC.

The V call is TRBV7-8, the J call TRBJ2-5; a possible D gene is TRBD2 (6 bases). The V and J ends lost 1 base and 1 base respectively, with 10 bases between them. The germline gives CDR1 SGHVS, CDR2 FQNEAQ. This CDR3 region has 15 residues. The CDR3 DNA is TGTGCCAGCAGCTTAGGGGCTAGCGTCCAAGAGACCCAGTACTTC. This translates into CASSLGASVQETQYF. The full variable domain, completed using reference TRBV7-8 and TRBJ2-5, is GAGVSQSPRYKVAKRGQDVALRCDPISGHVSLFWYQQALGQGPEFLTYFQNEAQLDKSGLPSDRFFAERPEGSVSTLKIQRTQQEDSAVYLCASSLGASVQETQYFGPGTRLLVL.

The sample holds one count of this clone. The chain recombines TRBV12-5 with TRBJ1-5, with D perhaps matching TRBD1 (6 bases). CDR1 LGHNT and CDR2 FRNRAP come from the germline V gene. The CDR3 is made up of 15 amino acids. V was clipped by 6 bases and J by 1 base, with 13 bases between them. The CDR3 is CASGETGVSNQPQHF. In DNA, the CDR3 is TGTGCTAGTGGGGAGACAGGAGTCAGCAATCAGCCCCAGCATTTT.

This clone has a handful of counts. The V call is TRBV28, the J call TRBJ2-3, with 8 bases identical to TRBD2. The CDR3 extends over 17 amino acids. Germline lookup yields CDR1 MDHEN and CDR2 SYDVKM. V was clipped by 6 bases and J by 0 bases; unmatched bases: 11. CDR3 amino acids: CASSLGEAGVSTDTQYF. The CDR3 DNA sequence: TGTGCCAGCAGCCTGGGGGAAGCGGGAGTAAGCACAGATACGCAGTATTTT. The variable domain in full, completed from reference TRBV28 and TRBJ2-3, reads DVKVTQSSRYLVKRTGEKVFLECVQDMDHENMFWYRQDPGLGLRLIYFSYDVKMKEKGDIPEGYSVSREKKERFSLILESASTNQTSMYLCASSLGEAGVSTDTQYFGPGTRLTVL.

The chain has TRBV18 and TRBJ1-2; no clear D gene. Germline V gene lookup returns CDR1 KGHSH and CDR2 LQKENI. The CDR3 has 14 amino acids. The V gene lost 0 bases and the J gene lost 7 bases, with 12 bases spanning the gap. The CDR3 spells CASSPPQAHGGYTF. In nucleotides, the CDR3 is TGTGCCAGCTCACCACCCCAGGCCCATGGTGGCTACACCTTC.

The chain couples TRBV21-1 to TRBJ1-1; the D call TRBD1 from the table was never checked on the DNA. TRBV21-1 is a documented pseudogene. CDR3 length: 15 residues. CDR3 bases: TGTGCCAGCAGCACCCCAACAGGGGCCAACACTGAAGCTTTCTTT. It yields the protein CASSTPTGANTEAFF.

V and J are TRBV12-2 and TRBJ2-7; TRBD2 is taken as the D call from the table, unchecked against the DNA. TRBV12-2 is classified as a pseudogene. CDR3 size: 11 residues. DNA for the CDR3: TGTGCAAGTCGCTCCCCCGGGGAGCAGTACTTC. Protein: CASRSPGEQYF.

This chain connects TRBV18 to TRBJ1-6; 11 positions agree with TRBD1. CDR1 KGHSH and CDR2 LQKENI come from the germline V gene. The CDR3 loop spans 15 amino acids. V shed 3 bases and J 7 bases; nucleotides not matched to a gene: 2. Written as DNA, the CDR3 is TGTGCCAGCTCACCTGGGACAGGGGGGAATTCACCCCTCCACTTT. It codes for CASSPGTGGNSPLHF. The full variable domain, in which reference TRBV18 and TRBJ1-6 provide the parts outside the CDR3, is NAGVMQNPRHLVRRRGQEARLRCSPMKGHSHVYWYRQLPEEGLKFMVYLQKENIIDESGMPKERFSAEFPKEGPSILRIQQVVRGDSAAYFCASSPGTGGNSPLHFGNGTRLTVT.

This sequence joins TRBV10-3 and TRBJ1-5; D is uncertain. The germline gives CDR1 ENHRY, CDR2 SYGVKD. The CDR3 sequence is 17 residues long. V lost 10 bases and J 1 base, leaving 23 bases between the germline ends. CDR3 DNA sequence: TGTGCCACAACAGCTGTTGAGGGTTTTGGGAGCAATCAGCCCCAGCATTTT. The encoded protein is CATTAVEGFGSNQPQHF.

The chain uses TRBV27 and TRBJ1-1, with a possible D match to TRBD1 (6 bases). The CDR3 is made up of 14 amino acids. Trimming took off 10 bases at V and 5 bases at J, with 20 bases between the two ends. Germline V lookup: CDR1 MNHEY, CDR2 SMNVEV (reference sequence). This CDR3 reads CANPRGGGMTEAFF. Here the CDR3 DNA reads TGTGCCAACCCGAGGGGAGGGGGGATGACTGAAGCTTTCTTT.

The chain recombines TRBV28 with TRBJ2-2; possible D gene TRBD1, 6 bases. The germline gives CDR1 MDHEN, CDR2 SYDVKM. This CDR3 spans 15 amino acids. The V end was cut by 6 bases, the J end by 3 bases, with 14 bases between. The CDR3 sequence: CASRLGQLYTGELFF. The CDR3 region has the DNA TGTGCCAGCAGATTAGGACAGCTTTACACCGGGGAGCTGTTTTTT. The full variable domain, rest sourced from reference TRBV28 and TRBJ2-2, is DVKVTQSSRYLVKRTGEKVFLECVQDMDHENMFWYRQDPGLGLRLIYFSYDVKMKEKGDIPEGYSVSREKKERFSLILESASTNQTSMYLCASRLGQLYTGELFFGEGSRLTVL.

The chain recombines TRBV4-3 with TRBJ1-2, with D possibly being TRBD1 (6 bases). The CDR3 is 13 residues long. Germline V gene lookup returns CDR1 LGHNA and CDR2 YSLEER. Trimming cost V 3 bases and J 6 bases, with 11 bases left between them. DNA for the CDR3: TGCGCCAGCAGCCAGCAGGGGCTCAATGGCTACACCTTC. Its protein product is CASSQQGLNGYTF.

This chain links TRBV5-1 with TRBJ1-3, with 7 bases matching TRBD1. The CDR3 runs 14 residues. CDR1 is SGHRS and CDR2 is YFSETQ in the germline V gene. The J segment lost 3 bases and the V segment lost 1 base, leaving 1 base of the junction unmatched. CDR3: CASSLTGVGNTIYF. In DNA form, the CDR3 reads TGCGCCAGCAGCTTGACAGGGGTTGGAAACACCATATATTTT.

The chain carries TRBV11-2 and TRBJ2-7, with 7 bases that match TRBD1. Germline CDR1 reads SGHAT; CDR2 reads FQNNGV. Trimming removed 1 base from V and 3 bases from J; junction bases left unmatched: 9. The CDR3 has 16 amino acids. Here the CDR3 DNA reads TGTGCCAGCAGCTTAGGCTCAACAGGGGTAGGCTACGAGCAGTACTTC. This sequence encodes CASSLGSTGVGYEQYF. The whole variable domain, remainder taken from reference TRBV11-2 and TRBJ2-7, is EAGVAQSPRYKIIEKRQSVAFWCNPISGHATLYWYQQILGQGPKLLIQFQNNGVVDDSQLPKDRFSAERLKGVDSTLKIQPAKLEDSAVYLCASSLGSTGVGYEQYFGPGTRLTVT.

V is TRBV5-4 and J is TRBJ2-7; 8 bases are shared with TRBD2. The CDR3 extends over 15 amino acids. Germline assignment: CDR1 SGHNT and CDR2 YYREEE (reference sequence). J gave up 2 bases and V 0 bases, and 4 bases lay outside the gene matches. CDR3 sequence: CASSLVAGGPYEQYF. The CDR3 coding sequence is TGTGCCAGCAGCTTGGTGGCGGGAGGCCCCTACGAGCAGTACTTC.

The rearrangement links TRBV5-1 to TRBJ2-7; D possibly corresponds to TRBD1 (6 bases). The CDR3 sequence is 14 residues long. The ends were cut back, 4 bases at V and 4 bases at J, with 15 bases in the middle. Looked up from germline, CDR1 is SGHRS and CDR2 is YFSETQ. Here the CDR3 DNA reads TGCGCCAGCAGCAACCGGGACACTATTTACGAGCAGTACTTC. It translates to CASSNRDTIYEQYF.

The V and J genes are TRBV10-2 and TRBJ2-7; D unresolved. Trimming pared 6 bases from V and 1 base from J, leaving 7 bases between. The CDR3 has 12 residues. Per the germline V gene, CDR1 is WSHSY and CDR2 is SAAADI. The CDR3: CASRETSYEQYF. Written as DNA, the CDR3 is TGCGCCAGCAGGGAGACATCCTACGAGCAGTACTTC.

The chain has TRBV28 and TRBJ1-1; TRBD1 matches 12 bases. J gave up 8 bases and V 6 bases, and 19 bases lay outside the gene matches. Looked up from germline, CDR1 is MDHEN and CDR2 is SYDVKM. The CDR3 consists of 18 residues. The CDR3 nucleotides are TGTGCCAGCAGCCTTACCCTGGGACAGGGGGCTAGGGGTCGGGAAGCTTTCTTT. Protein product: CASSLTLGQGARGREAFF.

This chain connects TRBV6-1 to TRBJ2-5; the match to TRBD1 covers 8 bases. From germline, CDR1 is MNHNS and CDR2 SASEGT. Trimming cost V 4 bases and J 6 bases; bases outside gene matches: 13. The CDR3 has 16 amino acids. Here the CDR3 reads CASSGGNAGGFKTQYF. The CDR3 DNA reads as TGTGCCAGCAGTGGGGGGAACGCAGGGGGCTTCAAGACCCAGTACTTC.

This chain joins TRBV6-6 and TRBJ1-2, with 9 positions matching TRBD1. Germline V gene sequence: CDR1 MNHNY, CDR2 SVGAGI (reference sequence). The CDR3 is 14 residues long. V gave up 6 bases and J gave up 4 bases; unmatched junction bases: 6. CDR3 nucleotide sequence: TGTGCCAGCAGCTCGACAGGGGGTGGCTATGGCTACACCTTC. This translates into CASSSTGGGYGYTF.

The chain carries TRBV28 and TRBJ2-7; 10 nucleotides line up with TRBD2. The CDR3 loop spans 14 amino acids. The germline V gene has CDR1 MDHEN and CDR2 SYDVKM. The V segment lost 5 bases and the J segment 3 bases; nucleotides outside the gene matches: 4. CDR3 bases: TGTGCCAGCAGTCCTAGCGGGAGCCGCTACGAGCAGTACTTC. Protein: CASSPSGSRYEQYF.

This chain links TRBV9 with TRBJ1-1; 7 bases line up with TRBD1. The CDR3 totals 12 residues. The germline gives CDR1 SGDLS, CDR2 YYNGEE. V lost 4 bases and J lost 8; bases outside the gene matches: 5. CDR3 protein: CASSPWGQEAFF. CDR3 nucleotide sequence: TGTGCCAGCAGCCCGTGGGGACAGGAAGCTTTCTTT. Supplemented by reference TRBV9 and TRBJ1-1, the full variable domain reads DSGVTQTPKHLITATGQRVTLRCSPRSGDLSVYWYQQSLDQGLQFLIQYYNGEERAKGNILERFSAQQFPDLHSELNLSSLELGDSALYFCASSPWGQEAFFGQGTRLTVV.

V is TRBV27 and J is TRBJ1-5; tentatively, D is TRBD1 (6 bases). V was pared by 8 bases and J by 3 bases, with 11 bases between. The CDR3 has 13 amino acids. Germline V gene data show CDR1 as MNHEY and CDR2 as SMNVEV (reference sequence). CDR3 sequence (DNA): TGTGCCAGCGGACAGTCGTCCAATCAGCCCCAGCATTTT. It translates to CASGQSSNQPQHF.

CDR3 region: CATSRLKGHSYEQYF. The CDR3 nucleotides read TGTGCCACCAGCAGACTCAAAGGACACTCCTACGAGCAGTACTTC. This chain joins TRBV15 and TRBJ2-7, with D perhaps matching TRBD1 (5 bases). V was trimmed by 2 bases and J by 0 bases, leaving 11 bases between them. This CDR3 spans 15 amino acids. Germline V CDR1 and CDR2: LNHNV, YYDKDF (reference sequence).

This clone was seen just once. The CDR3 is CASSSPNQRGKYQETQYF. The DNA for the CDR3 is TGTGCCAGCAGCTCTCCTAACCAGCGGGGAAAATACCAAGAGACCCAGTACTTC. The chain uses TRBV5-6 and TRBJ2-5; TRBD2 agrees at 7 bases. This CDR3 region has 18 residues. Germline loops: CDR1 SGHDT, CDR2 YYEEEE. The V gene end was trimmed by 3 bases and the J gene end by 0 bases; junction bases not matched to a gene: 14.

The V call is TRBV6-1, the J call TRBJ1-5, with 8 positions matching TRBD1. The V and J ends lost 7 bases and 3 bases, in that order; junction bases with no gene match: 8. Germline loops: CDR1 MNHNS, CDR2 SASEGT. The CDR3 has 15 residues. CDR3 amino acids: CASKTGTGYNQPQHF. The CDR3 DNA reads TGTGCCAGCAAGACCGGGACAGGTTACAATCAGCCCCAGCATTTT.

This clone turned up a few times. The V and J genes are TRBV28 and TRBJ2-3; 11 bases align to TRBD2. Germline CDR1 is MDHEN and CDR2 is SYDVKM. This CDR3 region has 16 residues. V was clipped by 4 bases and J by 0 bases; unmatched bases: 3. CDR3 region: CASSSRLAGSTDTQYF. CDR3 in DNA: TGTGCCAGCAGTTCCAGACTAGCGGGGAGCACAGATACGCAGTATTTT.

This clone occurred once. The CDR3: CARSLVERGYTDTQYF. In nucleotides, the CDR3 is TGTGCCAGAAGCTTGGTGGAGCGGGGATACACAGATACGCAGTATTTT. This chain uses TRBV5-3 with TRBJ2-3, with 7 bases aligning to TRBD2. TRBV5-3 is known as an ORF, though its function is uncertain. The trim removed 0 bases at V and 2 bases at J, leaving 6 bases unmatched. The CDR3 extends over 16 amino acids.

V usage is TRBV6-1 and J usage is TRBJ1-2; 7 bases are a match to TRBD1. CDR3 length: 14 residues. V was clipped by 8 bases and J by 0 bases; unmatched bases: 6. Germline CDR1 and CDR2: MNHNS and SASEGT. CDR3 residues: CASARQGANYGYTF. The CDR3 region has the DNA TGTGCCAGCGCTCGACAGGGAGCTAACTATGGCTACACCTTC.